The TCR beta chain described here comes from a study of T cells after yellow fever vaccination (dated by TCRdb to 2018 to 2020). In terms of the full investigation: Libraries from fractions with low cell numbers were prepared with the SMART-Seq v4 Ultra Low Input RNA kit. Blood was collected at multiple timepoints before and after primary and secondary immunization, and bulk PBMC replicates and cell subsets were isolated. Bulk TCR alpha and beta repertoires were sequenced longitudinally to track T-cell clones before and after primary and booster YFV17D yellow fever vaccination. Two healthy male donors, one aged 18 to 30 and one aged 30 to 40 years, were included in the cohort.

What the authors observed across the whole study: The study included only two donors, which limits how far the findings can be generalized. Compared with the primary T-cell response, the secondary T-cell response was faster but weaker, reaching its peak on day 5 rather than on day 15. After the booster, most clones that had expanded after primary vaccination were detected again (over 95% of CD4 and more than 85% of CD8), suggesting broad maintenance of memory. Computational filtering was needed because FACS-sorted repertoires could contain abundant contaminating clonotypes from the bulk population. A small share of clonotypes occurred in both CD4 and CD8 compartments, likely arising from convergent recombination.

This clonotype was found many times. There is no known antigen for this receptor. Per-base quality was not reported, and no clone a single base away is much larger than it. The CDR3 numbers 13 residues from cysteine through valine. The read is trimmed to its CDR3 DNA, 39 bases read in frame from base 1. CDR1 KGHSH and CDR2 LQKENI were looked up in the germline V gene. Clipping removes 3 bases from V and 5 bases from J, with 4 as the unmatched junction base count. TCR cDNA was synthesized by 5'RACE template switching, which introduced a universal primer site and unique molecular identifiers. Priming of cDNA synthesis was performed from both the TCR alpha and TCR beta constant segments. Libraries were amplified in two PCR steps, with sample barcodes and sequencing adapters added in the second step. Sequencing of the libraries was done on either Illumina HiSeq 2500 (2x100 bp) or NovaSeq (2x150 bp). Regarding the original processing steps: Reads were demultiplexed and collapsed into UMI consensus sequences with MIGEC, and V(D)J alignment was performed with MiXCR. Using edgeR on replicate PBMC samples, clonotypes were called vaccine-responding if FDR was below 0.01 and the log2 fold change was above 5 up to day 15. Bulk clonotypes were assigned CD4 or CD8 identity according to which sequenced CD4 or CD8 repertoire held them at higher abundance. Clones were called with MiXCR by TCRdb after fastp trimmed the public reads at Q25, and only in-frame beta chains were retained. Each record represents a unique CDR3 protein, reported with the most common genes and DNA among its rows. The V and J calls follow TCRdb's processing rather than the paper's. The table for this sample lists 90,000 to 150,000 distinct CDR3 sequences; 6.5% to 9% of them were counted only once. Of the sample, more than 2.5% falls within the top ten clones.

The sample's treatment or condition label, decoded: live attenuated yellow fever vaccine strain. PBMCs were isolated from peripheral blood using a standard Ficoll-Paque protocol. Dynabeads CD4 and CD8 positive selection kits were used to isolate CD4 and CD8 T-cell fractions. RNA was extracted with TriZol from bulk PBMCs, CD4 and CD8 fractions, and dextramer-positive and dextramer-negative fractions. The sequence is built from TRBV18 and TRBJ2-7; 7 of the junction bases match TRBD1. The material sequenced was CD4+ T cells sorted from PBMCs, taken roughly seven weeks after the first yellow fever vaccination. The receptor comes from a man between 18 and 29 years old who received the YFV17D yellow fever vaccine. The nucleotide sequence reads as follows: TGTGCCAGCTCACCGGGACAGTACAACGAGCAGTACGTC. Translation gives CASSPGQYNEQYV.